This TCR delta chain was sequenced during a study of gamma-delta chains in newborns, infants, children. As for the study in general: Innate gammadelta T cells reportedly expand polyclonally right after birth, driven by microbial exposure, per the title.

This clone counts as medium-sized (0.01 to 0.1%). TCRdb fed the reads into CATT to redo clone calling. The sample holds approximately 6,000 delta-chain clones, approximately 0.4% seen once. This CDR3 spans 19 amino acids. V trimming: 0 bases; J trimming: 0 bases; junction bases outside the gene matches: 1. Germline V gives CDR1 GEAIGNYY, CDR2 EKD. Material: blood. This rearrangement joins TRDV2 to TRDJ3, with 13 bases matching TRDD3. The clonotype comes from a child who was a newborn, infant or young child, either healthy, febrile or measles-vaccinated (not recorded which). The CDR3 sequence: CACDTYWGIRSWDTRQMFF. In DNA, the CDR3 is TGTGCCTGTGACACCTACTGGGGGATACGCTCCTGGGACACCCGACAGATGTTTTTC.